The 3 T cell receptor beta chains presented below share a single source sample, sequenced in a study of blood T cell repertoires in COVID-19. TCRdb's table, derived via immunoSEQ multiplex PCR, lists solely in-frame clones and lacks some. Of 65,000 to 90,000 clones listed, 83% are singletons. Sequenced sample: peripheral blood. Receptors were obtained from a woman aged 55 to 70 with acute or convalescent COVID-19.

Here the CDR3 DNA reads TGTGCCAGCAGCTTGGCAGGGTATAATTCACCCCTCCACTTT. The encoded protein is CASSLAGYNSPLHF. The genes are TRBV7-9 and TRBJ1-6; maybe TRBD1 (5 bases). Germline V CDR1 and CDR2: SEHNR, FQNEAQ (reference sequence). This CDR3 comprises 14 residues. V was clipped by 3 bases and J by 4 bases, with 7 bases between them.

The rearrangement joins TRBV4-2 to TRBJ1-4; D not resolved. Germline V gene sequence: CDR1 LGHNA, CDR2 YNFKEQ. The CDR3 totals 15 residues. Trimming stripped 2 bases from V and 8 bases from J, with 15 bases between. In DNA form, the CDR3 reads TGTGCCAGCAGCCAACCGGGAGGGATGGGAGAAAAACTGTTTTTT. This codes for CASSQPGGMGEKLFF.

The chain recombines TRBV5-1 with TRBJ1-2; a possible D gene is TRBD1 (5 bases). This CDR3 is built from 13 residues. Germline V CDR1 and CDR2: SGHRS, YFSETQ. Trimming took off 4 bases at V and 7 bases at J, with 14 bases between the two ends. The CDR3 loop is CASSPGGRGGYTF. Written as DNA, the CDR3 is TGCGCCAGCAGCCCCGGGGGACGAGGTGGCTACACCTTC.